The T cell receptor beta chain described here comes from a study of T cell clonality in common variable immunodeficiency. Many counts were recorded for this clone. The observed sequence ends 3 residues before the CDR3 terminus, with the missing tail filled in from the germline J gene. CDR1 is LNHDA, CDR2 SQIVND, per germline (reference sequence). Trimming pared 6 bases from V and 0 bases from J, leaving 11 bases between. The CDR3 contains 14 residues. The protocol was immunoSEQ multiplex PCR, while the TCRdb copy is restricted to in-frame clones and leaves out a portion. Observed in the sample are about 60,000 clones, none of them singletons.

This TCR was sampled from a person aged 18-70 years in good health. This sequence joins TRBV19 and TRBJ1-1, with D possibly being TRBD1 (5 bases). Sequenced: peripheral blood mononuclear cells. CDR3 DNA, as far as it was read: TGTGCCAGTAGACCCGGGACTCTGAACACTGAA. Protein sequence: CASRPGTLNTE. The entire CDR3 protein is CASRPGTLNTEAFF.